One and the same sample provided the 10 T cell receptor beta chains below, sequenced in a study of Ad26.COV2.S vaccination and SARS-CoV-2 variants. Assay: immunoSEQ multiplex PCR; the TCRdb copy retains only in-frame clones and omits some. The sample lists around 370,000 clones; under 95% were seen once. Sequenced here: peripheral blood, sampled after recovery from COVID-19. Every receptor here comes from a human donor who had recovered from COVID-19.

The chain recombines TRBV9 with TRBJ2-7, with D perhaps matching TRBD1 (5 bases). The CDR3 has 14 amino acids. CDR1 is SGDLS, CDR2 YYNGEE, per germline. V gave up 5 bases and J gave up 2 bases, with 14 bases separating them. CDR3 in DNA: TGTGCCAGCAGGTACCAGGGCGGAACCTACGAGCAGTACTTC. Its translation is CASRYQGGTYEQYF.

The chain recombines TRBV4-1 with TRBJ1-1, with a possible D match to TRBD1 (6 bases). The CDR3 sequence is 14 residues long. Per the germline V gene, CDR1 is MGHRA and CDR2 is YSYEKL. Trimming removed 2 bases at V and 1 base at J, with 8 bases between. For the CDR3, the DNA is TGCGCCAGCAGCCAATGGGGACAGAACACTGAAGCTTTCTTT. Translation: CASSQWGQNTEAFF.

The chain couples TRBV2 to TRBJ1-1, with D possibly being TRBD1 (5 bases). Germline CDR1 is SNHLY and CDR2 is FYNNEI. The CDR3 has 17 amino acids. The V end was cut by 7 bases, the J end by 0 bases, with 21 bases between. CDR3 sequence: CASTLQAGKLMNTEAFF. CDR3 DNA: TGTGCCAGCACCCTCCAGGCAGGGAAGCTGATGAACACTGAAGCTTTCTTT. Together with reference TRBV2 and TRBJ1-1, the CDR3 gives the full variable domain: EPEVTQTPSHQVTQMGQEVILRCVPISNHLYFYWYRQILGQKVEFLVSFYNNEISEKSEIFDDQFSVERPDGSNFTLKIRSTKLEDSAMYFCASTLQAGKLMNTEAFFGQGTRLTVV.

This sequence joins TRBV19 and TRBJ2-2; TRBD1 matches 8 bases. This CDR3 is built from 16 residues. Germline V CDR1 and CDR2: LNHDA, SQIVND (reference sequence). J was trimmed by 4 bases and V by 5 bases; bases with no gene match: 9. Here the CDR3 DNA reads TGTGCCAGTAGTCCCATCAGGGGGCTAGGCACCGGGGAGCTGTTTTTT. Residues: CASSPIRGLGTGELFF.

The CDR3, as DNA: TGTGCCAGCAGTTATACAGGGGGGGACGAACGCGAGCAGTACTTC. It specifies CASSYTGGDEREQYF. The genes are TRBV13 and TRBJ2-7, with a possible D match to TRBD1 (8 bases). CDR3 length equals 15 residues. Deletions cut 6 bases from V and 6 bases from J, with 21 bases between. CDR1 PRHDT and CDR2 FYEKMQ come from the germline V gene (reference sequence). The whole variable domain, remainder taken from reference TRBV13 and TRBJ2-7, is AAGVIQSPRHLIKEKRETATLKCYPIPRHDTVYWYQQGPGQDPQFLISFYEKMQSDKGSIPDRFSAQQFSDYHSELNMSSLELGDSALYFCASSYTGGDEREQYFGPGTRLTVT.

J is TRBJ1-5 and V is TRBV7-9; the D gene is possibly TRBD1 (5 bases). V was clipped by 4 bases and J by 6 bases, with 16 bases between them. The CDR3 has 15 amino acids. Germline assignment: CDR1 SEHNR and CDR2 FQNEAQ (reference sequence). The CDR3 nucleotides read TGTGCCAGCAGCTCCGCCGGGCAGGGTCGTCAGCCCCAGCATTTT. Amino acid sequence: CASSSAGQGRQPQHF.

The rearrangement joins TRBV25-1 to TRBJ1-1, with 10 bases matching TRBD1. V lost 8 bases, J lost 6 bases, and 6 bases stayed unmatched. Germline CDR1 is MGHDK and CDR2 is SYGVNS. CDR3 size: 13 residues. CDR3 loop: CASGGQGPAEAFF. Here the CDR3 DNA reads TGTGCCAGCGGGGGACAGGGGCCCGCTGAAGCTTTCTTT.

The gene calls are TRBV5-4 and TRBJ1-1, with D possibly matching TRBD1 (6 bases). Looked up from germline, CDR1 is SGHNT and CDR2 is YYREEE (reference sequence). V lost 4 bases and J 4 bases, leaving 17 bases between the germline ends. CDR3 length: 15 amino acids. CDR3 residues: CASSLVGGSGTEAFF. In nucleotides, the CDR3 is TGTGCCAGCAGCCTGGTAGGGGGATCGGGCACTGAAGCTTTCTTT. The complete variable domain, with remaining parts taken from reference TRBV5-4 and TRBJ1-1, reads ETGVTQSPTHLIKTRGQQVTLRCSSQSGHNTVSWYQQALGQGPQFIFQYYREEENGRGNFPPRFSGLQFPNYSSELNVNALELDDSALYLCASSLVGGSGTEAFFGQGTRLTVV.

The genes are TRBV18 and TRBJ1-1; a weak D match, TRBD1 (6 bases). The CDR3 totals 14 residues. Trimming took off 2 bases at V and 3 bases at J, with 10 bases between the two ends. Germline V CDR1 and CDR2: KGHSH, LQKENI. The CDR3, as DNA: TGTGCCAGCTCACCAATTGAGGGGGACACTGAAGCTTTCTTT. Its translation is CASSPIEGDTEAFF.

V gene TRBV5-1 combines with J gene TRBJ2-7, with TRBD1 matching over 10 bases. J lost 5 bases, V lost 0 bases, and 5 bases had no gene match. The V gene's germline CDR1 is SGHRS and CDR2 YFSETQ. The CDR3 runs to 15 residues. This CDR3 reads CASSLGDRGRDEQYF. Here the CDR3 DNA reads TGCGCCAGCAGCTTGGGGGACAGGGGCAGGGACGAGCAGTACTTC.